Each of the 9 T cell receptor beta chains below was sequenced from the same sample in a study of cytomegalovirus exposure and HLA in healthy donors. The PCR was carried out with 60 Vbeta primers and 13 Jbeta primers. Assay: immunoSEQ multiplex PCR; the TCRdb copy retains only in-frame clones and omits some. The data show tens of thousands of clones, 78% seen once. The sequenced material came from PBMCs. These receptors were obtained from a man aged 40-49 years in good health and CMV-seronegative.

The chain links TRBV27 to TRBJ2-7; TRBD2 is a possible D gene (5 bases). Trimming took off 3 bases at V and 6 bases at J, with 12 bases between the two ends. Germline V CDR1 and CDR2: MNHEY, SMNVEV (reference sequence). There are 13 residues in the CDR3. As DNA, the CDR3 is TGTGCCAGCAGTTTCAGCGGATATGGCGAGCAGTACTTC. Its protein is CASSFSGYGEQYF.

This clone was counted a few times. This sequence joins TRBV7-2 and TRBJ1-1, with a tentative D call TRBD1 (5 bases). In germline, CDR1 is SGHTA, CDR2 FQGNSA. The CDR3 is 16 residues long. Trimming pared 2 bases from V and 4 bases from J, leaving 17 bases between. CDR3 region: CASSLLEPGFGTEAFF. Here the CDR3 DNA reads TGTGCCAGCAGCTTATTAGAGCCAGGGTTCGGCACTGAAGCTTTCTTT. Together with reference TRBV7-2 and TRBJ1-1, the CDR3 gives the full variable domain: GAGVSQSPSNKVTEKGKDVELRCDPISGHTALYWYRQSLGQGLEFLIYFQGNSAPDKSGLPSDRFSAERTGGSVSTLTIQRTQQEDSAVYLCASSLLEPGFGTEAFFGQGTRLTVV.

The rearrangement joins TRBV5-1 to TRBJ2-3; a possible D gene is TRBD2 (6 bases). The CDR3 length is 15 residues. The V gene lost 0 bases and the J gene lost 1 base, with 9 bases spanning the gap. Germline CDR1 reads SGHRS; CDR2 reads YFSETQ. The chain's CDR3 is CASSLAPGGTDTQYF. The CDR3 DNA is TGCGCCAGCAGCTTGGCCCCGGGGGGCACAGATACGCAGTATTTT.

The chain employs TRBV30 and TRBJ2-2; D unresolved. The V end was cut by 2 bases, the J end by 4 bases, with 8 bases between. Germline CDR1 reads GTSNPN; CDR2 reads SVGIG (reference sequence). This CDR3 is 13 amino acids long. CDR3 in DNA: TGTGCCTGGAGTCTTCTCGGCACCGGGGAGCTGTTTTTT. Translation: CAWSLLGTGELFF.

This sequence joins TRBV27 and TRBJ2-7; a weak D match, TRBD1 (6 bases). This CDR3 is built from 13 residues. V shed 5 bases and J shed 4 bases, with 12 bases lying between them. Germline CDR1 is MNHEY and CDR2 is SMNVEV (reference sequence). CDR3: CASSRQGSYEQYF. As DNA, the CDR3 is TGTGCCAGCAGTCGCCAGGGGTCGTACGAGCAGTACTTC.

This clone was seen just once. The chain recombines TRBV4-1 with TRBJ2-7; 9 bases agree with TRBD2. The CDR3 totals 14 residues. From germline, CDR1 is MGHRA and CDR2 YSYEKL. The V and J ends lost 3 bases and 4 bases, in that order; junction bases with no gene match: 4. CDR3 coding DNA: TGCGCCAGCAGCCATCTCCTAGCGGGATACGAGCAGTACTTC. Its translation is CASSHLLAGYEQYF.

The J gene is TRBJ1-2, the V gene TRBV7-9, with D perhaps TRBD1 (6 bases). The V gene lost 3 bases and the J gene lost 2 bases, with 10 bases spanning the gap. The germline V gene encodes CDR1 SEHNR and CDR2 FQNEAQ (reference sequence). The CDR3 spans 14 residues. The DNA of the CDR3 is TGTGCCAGCAGCTTGGGGGACACCAACTATGGCTACACCTTC. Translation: CASSLGDTNYGYTF.

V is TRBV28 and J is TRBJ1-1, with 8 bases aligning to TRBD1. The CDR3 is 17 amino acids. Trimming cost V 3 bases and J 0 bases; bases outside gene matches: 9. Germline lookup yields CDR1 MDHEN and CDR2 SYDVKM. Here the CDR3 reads CASSFDSGQGLNTEAFF. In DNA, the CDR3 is TGTGCCAGCAGTTTTGATAGCGGACAGGGATTGAACACTGAAGCTTTCTTT.

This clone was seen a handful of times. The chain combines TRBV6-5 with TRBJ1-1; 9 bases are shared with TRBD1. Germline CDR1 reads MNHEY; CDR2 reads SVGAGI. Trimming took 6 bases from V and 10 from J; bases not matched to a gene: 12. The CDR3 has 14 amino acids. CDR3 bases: TGTGCCAGCAGACCCGATTGGGACAGGGCCGGAGCTTTCTTT. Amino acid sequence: CASRPDWDRAGAFF.